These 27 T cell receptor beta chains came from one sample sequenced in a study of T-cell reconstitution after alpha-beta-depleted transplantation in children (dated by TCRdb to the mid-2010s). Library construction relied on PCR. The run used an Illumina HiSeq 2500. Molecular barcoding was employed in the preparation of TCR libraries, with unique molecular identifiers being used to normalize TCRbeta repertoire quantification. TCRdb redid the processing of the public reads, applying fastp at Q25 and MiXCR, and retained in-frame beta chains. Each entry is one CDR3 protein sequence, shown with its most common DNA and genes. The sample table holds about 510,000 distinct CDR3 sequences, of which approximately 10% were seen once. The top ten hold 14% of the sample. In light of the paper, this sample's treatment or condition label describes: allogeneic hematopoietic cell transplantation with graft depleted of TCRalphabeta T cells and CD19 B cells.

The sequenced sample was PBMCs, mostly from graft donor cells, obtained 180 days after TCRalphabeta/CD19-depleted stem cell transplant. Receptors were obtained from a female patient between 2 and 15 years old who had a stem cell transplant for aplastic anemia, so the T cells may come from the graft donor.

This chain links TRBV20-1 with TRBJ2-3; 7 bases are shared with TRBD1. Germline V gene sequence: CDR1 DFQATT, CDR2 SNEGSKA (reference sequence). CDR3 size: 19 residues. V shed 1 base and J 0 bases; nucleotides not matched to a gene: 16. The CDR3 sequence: CSARGTGTDFTPSTDTQYF. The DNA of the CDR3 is TGCAGTGCTAGAGGTACAGGGACAGACTTTACTCCTAGCACAGATACGCAGTATTTT.

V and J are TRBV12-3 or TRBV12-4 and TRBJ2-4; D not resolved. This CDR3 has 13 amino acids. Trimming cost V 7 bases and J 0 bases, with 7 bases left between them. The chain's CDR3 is CASTGQAKNIQYF. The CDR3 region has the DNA TGTGCCAGCACCGGGCAAGCCAAAAACATTCAGTACTTC.

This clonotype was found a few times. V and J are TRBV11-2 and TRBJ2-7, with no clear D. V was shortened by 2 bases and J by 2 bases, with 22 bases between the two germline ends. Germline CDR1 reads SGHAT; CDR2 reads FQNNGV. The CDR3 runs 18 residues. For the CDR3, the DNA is TGTGCCAGCAGCTTAAAAAGTCAGTTACTATTTGTCACCTACGAGCAGTACTTC. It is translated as CASSLKSQLLFVTYEQYF.

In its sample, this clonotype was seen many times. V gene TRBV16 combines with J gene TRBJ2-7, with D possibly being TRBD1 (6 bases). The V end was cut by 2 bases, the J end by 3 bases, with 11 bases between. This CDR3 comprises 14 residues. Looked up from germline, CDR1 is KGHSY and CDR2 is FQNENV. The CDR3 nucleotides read TGTGCCAGCAGCCAAATTTCAGGGGTCTACGAGCAGTACTTC. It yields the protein CASSQISGVYEQYF.

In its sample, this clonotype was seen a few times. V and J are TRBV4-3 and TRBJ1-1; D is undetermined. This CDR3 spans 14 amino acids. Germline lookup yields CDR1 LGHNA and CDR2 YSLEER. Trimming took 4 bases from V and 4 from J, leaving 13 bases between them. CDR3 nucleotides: TGCGCCAGCAGCCTCTTAAGGGCGGGCACTGAAGCTTTCTTT. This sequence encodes CASSLLRAGTEAFF.

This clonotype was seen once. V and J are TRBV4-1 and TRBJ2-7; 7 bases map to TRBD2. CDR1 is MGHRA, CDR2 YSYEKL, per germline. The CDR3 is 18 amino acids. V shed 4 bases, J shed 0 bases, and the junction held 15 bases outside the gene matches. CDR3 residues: CASSLGTTGRSNSYEQYV. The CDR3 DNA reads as TGCGCCAGCAGCCTTGGGACTACCGGGAGGTCAAACTCCTACGAGCAGTACGTC.

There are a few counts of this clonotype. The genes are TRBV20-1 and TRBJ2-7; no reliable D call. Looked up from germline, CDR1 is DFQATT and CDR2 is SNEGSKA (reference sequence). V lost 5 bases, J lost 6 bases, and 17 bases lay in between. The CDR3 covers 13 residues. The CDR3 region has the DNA TGCAGTGCTCAGGACCCGCCTTTACTCGAGCAGTACTTC. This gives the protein CSAQDPPLLEQYF.

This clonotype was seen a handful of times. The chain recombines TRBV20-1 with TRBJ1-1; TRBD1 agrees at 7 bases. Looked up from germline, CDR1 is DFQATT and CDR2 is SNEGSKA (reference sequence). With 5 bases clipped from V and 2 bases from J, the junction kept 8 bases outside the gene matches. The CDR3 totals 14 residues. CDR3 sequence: CSAPKTGSNTEAFF. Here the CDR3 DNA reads TGCAGTGCTCCGAAGACAGGGAGCAACACTGAAGCTTTCTTT.

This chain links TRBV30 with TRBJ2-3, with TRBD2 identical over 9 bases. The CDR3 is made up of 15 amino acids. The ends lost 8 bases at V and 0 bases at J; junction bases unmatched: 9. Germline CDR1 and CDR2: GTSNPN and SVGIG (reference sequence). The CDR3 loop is CAQAASGASTDTQYF. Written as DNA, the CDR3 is TGTGCCCAGGCGGCTAGCGGGGCAAGCACAGATACGCAGTATTTT.

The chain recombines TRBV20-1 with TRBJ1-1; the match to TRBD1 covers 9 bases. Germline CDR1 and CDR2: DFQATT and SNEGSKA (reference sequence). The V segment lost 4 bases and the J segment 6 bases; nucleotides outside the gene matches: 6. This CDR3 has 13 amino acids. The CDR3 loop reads CSATDRGSAEAFF. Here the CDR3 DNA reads TGCAGTGCTACCGACAGGGGGTCAGCTGAAGCTTTCTTT.

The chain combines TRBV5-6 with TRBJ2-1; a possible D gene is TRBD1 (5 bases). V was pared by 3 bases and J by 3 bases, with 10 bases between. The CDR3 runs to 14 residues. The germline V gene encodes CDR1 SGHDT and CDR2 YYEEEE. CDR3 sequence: CASSSIDSYNEQFF. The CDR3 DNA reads TGTGCCAGCAGCTCGATAGACAGCTACAATGAGCAGTTCTTC.

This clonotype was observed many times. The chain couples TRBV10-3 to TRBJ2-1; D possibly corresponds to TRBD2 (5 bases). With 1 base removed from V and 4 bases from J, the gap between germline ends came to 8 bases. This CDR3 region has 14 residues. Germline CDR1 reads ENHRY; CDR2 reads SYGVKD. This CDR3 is CAISEYGGYNEQFF. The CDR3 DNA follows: TGTGCCATCAGTGAGTACGGCGGGTACAATGAGCAGTTCTTC.

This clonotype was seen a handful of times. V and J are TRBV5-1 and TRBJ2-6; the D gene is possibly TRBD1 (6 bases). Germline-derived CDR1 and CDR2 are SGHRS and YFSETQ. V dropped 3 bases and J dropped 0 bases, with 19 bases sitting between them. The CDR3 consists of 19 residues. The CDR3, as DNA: TGCGCCAGCAGCTCCATCGACAGGACCTTTTCCTCTGGGGCCAACGTCCTGACTTTC. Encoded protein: CASSSIDRTFSSGANVLTF.

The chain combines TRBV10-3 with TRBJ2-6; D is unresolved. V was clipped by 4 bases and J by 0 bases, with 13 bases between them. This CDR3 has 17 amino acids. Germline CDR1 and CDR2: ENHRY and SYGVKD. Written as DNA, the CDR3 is TGTGCCATCAGTGGTGGCAGGTCTAGCTCTGGGGCCAACGTCCTGACTTTC. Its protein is CAISGGRSSSGANVLTF.

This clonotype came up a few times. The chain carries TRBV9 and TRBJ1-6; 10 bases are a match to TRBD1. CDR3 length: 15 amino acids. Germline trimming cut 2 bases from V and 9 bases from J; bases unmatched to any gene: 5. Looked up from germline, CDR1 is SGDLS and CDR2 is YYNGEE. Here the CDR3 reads CASSVRTGGSSPLHF. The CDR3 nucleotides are TGTGCCAGCAGCGTCCGGACAGGGGGAAGTTCACCCCTCCACTTT. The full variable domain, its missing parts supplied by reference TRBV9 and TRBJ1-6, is DSGVTQTPKHLITATGQRVTLRCSPRSGDLSVYWYQQSLDQGLQFLIQYYNGEERAKGNILERFSAQQFPDLHSELNLSSLELGDSALYFCASSVRTGGSSPLHFGNGTRLTVT.

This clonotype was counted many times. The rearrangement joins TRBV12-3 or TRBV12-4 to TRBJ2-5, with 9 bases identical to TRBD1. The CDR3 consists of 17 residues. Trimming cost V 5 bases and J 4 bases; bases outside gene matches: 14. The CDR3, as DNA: TGTGCCAGCAGTCCGGACAGGGGCCTTAGAAGCGGAGAGACCCAGTACTTC. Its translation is CASSPDRGLRSGETQYF.

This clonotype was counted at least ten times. Written as DNA, the CDR3 is TGCGCCAGCAGCCGCGGGACAGAATACAATGAGCAGTTCTTC. Protein: CASSRGTEYNEQFF. The genes are TRBV4-3 and TRBJ2-1; D is perhaps TRBD1 (7 bases). This CDR3 spans 14 amino acids. V was cut by 4 bases and J by 4 bases, with 11 bases left in between. Looked up from germline, CDR1 is LGHNA and CDR2 is YSLEER.

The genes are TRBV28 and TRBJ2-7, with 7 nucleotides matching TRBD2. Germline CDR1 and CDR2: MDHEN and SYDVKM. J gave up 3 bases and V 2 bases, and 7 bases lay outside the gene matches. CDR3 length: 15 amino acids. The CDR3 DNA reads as TGTGCCAGCAGTTTAGGAAGGGGACTATTCTACGAGCAGTACTTC. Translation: CASSLGRGLFYEQYF.

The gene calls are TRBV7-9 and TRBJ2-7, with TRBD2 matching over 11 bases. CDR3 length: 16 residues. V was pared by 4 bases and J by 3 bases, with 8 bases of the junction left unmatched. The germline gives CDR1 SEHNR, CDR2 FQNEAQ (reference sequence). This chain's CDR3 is CASSSPDTSGSYEQYV. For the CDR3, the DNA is TGTGCCAGCAGCTCACCGGACACTAGCGGGAGCTACGAGCAGTACGTC.

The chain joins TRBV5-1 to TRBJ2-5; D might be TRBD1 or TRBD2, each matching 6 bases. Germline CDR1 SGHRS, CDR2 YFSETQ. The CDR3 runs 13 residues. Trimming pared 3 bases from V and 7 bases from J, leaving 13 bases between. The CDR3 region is CASSSPGAGTQYF. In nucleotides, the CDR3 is TGCGCCAGCAGCTCGCCGGGGGCCGGGACCCAGTACTTC.

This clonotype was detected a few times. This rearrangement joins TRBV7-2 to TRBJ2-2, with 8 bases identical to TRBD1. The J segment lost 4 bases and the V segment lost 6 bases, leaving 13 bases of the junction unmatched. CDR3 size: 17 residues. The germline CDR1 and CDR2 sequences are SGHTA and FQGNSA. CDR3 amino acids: CASRELNDRGLTGELFF. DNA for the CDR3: TGTGCCAGCAGAGAACTTAACGACAGGGGACTCACCGGGGAGCTGTTTTTT.

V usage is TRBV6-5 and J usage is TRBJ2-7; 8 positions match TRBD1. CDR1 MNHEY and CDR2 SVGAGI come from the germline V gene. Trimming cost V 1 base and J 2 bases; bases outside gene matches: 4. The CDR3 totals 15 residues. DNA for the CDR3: TGTGCCAGCAGTTACTTGGGACAGGTCACCTACGAGCAGTACTTC. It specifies CASSYLGQVTYEQYF.

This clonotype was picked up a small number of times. The CDR3 here is CASSLRVANTGELFF. The CDR3, as DNA: TGTGCCAGCAGTTTGAGGGTAGCAAACACCGGGGAGCTGTTTTTT. The gene calls are TRBV28 and TRBJ2-2; weak D call: TRBD2 (5 bases). Trimming stripped 3 bases from V and 2 bases from J, with 10 bases between. Germline CDR1 reads MDHEN; CDR2 reads SYDVKM. This CDR3 contains 15 residues.

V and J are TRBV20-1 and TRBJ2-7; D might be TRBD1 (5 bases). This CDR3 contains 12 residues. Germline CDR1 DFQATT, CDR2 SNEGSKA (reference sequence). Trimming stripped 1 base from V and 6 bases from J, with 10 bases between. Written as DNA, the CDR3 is TGCAGTGCTAGAGGACAGACCTCCGAGCAGTACTTC. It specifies CSARGQTSEQYF.

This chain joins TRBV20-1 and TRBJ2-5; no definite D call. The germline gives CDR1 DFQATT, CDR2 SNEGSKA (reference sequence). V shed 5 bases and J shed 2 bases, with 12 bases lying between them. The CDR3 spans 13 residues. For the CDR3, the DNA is TGCAGTGCTCGATCCCTGGGGCAAGAGACCCAGTACTTC. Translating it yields CSARSLGQETQYF.

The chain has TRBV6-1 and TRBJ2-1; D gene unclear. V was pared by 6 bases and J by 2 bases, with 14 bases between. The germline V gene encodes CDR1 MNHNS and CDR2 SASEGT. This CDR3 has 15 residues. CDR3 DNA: TGTGCCAGCAGCCTCCAACCGGACCCCTACAATGAGCAGTTCTTC. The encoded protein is CASSLQPDPYNEQFF.

CDR3: CASSPHNSGWPEAQYF. CDR3 nucleotide sequence: TGTGCCAGCAGCCCACACAATTCCGGGTGGCCCGAAGCCCAGTACTTC. V gene TRBV6-1 combines with J gene TRBJ2-5, with no clear D. There are 16 residues in the CDR3. V dropped 6 bases and J dropped 9 bases, with 26 bases sitting between them. Germline V gene lookup returns CDR1 MNHNS and CDR2 SASEGT.